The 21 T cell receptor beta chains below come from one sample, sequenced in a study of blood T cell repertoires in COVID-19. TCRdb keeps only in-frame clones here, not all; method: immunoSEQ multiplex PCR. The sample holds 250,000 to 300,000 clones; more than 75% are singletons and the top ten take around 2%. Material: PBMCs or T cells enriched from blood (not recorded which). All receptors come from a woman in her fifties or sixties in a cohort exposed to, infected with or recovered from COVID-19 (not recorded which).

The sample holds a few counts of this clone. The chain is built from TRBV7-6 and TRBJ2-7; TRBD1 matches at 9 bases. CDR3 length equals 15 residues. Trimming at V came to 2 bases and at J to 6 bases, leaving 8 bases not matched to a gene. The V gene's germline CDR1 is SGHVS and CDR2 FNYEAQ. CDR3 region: CASSLRDRAYGEQYF. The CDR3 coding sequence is TGTGCCAGCAGCTTACGGGACAGGGCTTATGGCGAGCAGTACTTC. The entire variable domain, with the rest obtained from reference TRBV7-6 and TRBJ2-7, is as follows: GAGVSQSPRYKVTKRGQDVALRCDPISGHVSLYWYRQALGQGPEFLTYFNYEAQQDKSGLPNDRFSAERPEGSISTLTIQRTEQRDSAMYRCASSLRDRAYGEQYFGPGTRLTVT.

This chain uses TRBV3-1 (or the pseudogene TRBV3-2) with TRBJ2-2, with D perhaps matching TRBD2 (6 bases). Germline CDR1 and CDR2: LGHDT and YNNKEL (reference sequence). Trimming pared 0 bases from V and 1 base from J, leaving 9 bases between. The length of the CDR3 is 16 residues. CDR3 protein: CASSQDGAGNTGELFF. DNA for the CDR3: TGTGCCAGCAGCCAAGATGGAGCGGGGAACACCGGGGAGCTGTTTTTT.

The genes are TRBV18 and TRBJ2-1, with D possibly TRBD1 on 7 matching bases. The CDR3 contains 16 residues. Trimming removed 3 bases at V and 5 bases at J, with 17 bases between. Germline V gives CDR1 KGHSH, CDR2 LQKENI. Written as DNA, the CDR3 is TGTGCCAGCTCACCTCCGGGACCAGGGGGGAACAATGAGCAGTTCTTC. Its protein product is CASSPPGPGGNNEQFF.

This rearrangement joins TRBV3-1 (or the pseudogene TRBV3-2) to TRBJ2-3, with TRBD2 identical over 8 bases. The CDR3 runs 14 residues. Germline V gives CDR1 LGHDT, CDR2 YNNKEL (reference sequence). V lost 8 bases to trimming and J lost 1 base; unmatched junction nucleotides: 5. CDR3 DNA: TGTGCCAGCCGTACTAGCGGCCGCACAGATACGCAGTATTTT. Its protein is CASRTSGRTDTQYF.

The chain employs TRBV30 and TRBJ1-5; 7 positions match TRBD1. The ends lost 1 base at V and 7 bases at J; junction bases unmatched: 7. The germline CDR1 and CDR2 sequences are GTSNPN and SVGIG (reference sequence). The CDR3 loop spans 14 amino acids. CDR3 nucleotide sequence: TGTGCCTGGAGTGGAGGGGACAGCTCACAGCCCCAGCATTTT. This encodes CAWSGGDSSQPQHF.

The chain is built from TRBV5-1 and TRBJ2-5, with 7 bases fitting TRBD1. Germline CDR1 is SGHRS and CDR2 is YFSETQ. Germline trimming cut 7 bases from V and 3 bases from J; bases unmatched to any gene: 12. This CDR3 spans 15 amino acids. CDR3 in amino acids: CASASGPGTEETQYF. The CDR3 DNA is TGCGCCAGCGCATCCGGACCCGGGACAGAAGAGACCCAGTACTTC.

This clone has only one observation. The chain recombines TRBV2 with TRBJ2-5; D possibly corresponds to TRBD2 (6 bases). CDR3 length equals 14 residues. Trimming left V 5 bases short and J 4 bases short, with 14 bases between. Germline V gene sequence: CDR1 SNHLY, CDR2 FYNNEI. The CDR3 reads CASSLGGRGETQYF. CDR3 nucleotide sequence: TGTGCCAGCAGTTTGGGAGGTCGGGGAGAGACCCAGTACTTC.

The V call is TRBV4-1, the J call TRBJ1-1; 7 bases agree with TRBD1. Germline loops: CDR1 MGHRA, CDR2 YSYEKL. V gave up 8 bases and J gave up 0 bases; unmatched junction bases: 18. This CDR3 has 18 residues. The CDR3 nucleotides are TGCGCCAGCGCAAACCCCAAACCTCTTGGGACAGTGAACACTGAAGCTTTCTTT. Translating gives CASANPKPLGTVNTEAFF.

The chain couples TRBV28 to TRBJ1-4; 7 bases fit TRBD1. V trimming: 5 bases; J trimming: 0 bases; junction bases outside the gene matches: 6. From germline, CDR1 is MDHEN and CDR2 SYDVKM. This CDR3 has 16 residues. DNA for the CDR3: TGTGCCAGCAGTCCCCTCGGACAGGCAACTAATGAAAAACTGTTTTTT. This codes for CASSPLGQATNEKLFF.

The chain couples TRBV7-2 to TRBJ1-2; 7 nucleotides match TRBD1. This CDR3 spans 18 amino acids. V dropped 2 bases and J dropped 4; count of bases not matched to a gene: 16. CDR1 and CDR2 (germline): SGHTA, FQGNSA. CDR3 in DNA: TGTGCCAGCAGCTTAACCCTCCCTCGACAGGGCTCTTTCTATGGCTACACCTTC. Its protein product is CASSLTLPRQGSFYGYTF.

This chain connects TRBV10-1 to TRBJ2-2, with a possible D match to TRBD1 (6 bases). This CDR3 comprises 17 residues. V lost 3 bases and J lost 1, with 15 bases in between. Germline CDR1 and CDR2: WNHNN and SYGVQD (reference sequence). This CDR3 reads CASSERSWTENTGELFF. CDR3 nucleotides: TGCGCCAGCAGTGAAAGGTCCTGGACAGAGAACACCGGGGAGCTGTTTTTT.

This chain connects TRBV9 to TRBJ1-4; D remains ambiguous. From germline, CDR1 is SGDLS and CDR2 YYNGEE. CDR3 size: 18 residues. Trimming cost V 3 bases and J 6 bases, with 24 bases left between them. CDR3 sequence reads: CASSARTFERGRDEKLFF. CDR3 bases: TGTGCCAGCAGCGCCCGTACCTTCGAACGTGGGAGGGATGAAAAACTGTTTTTT.

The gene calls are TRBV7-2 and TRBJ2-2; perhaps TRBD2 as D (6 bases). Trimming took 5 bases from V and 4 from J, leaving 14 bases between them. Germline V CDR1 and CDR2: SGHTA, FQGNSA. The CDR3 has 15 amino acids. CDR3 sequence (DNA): TGTGCCAGCAGCCCCGGCGGGGCCAGCACCGGGGAGCTGTTTTTT. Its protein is CASSPGGASTGELFF.

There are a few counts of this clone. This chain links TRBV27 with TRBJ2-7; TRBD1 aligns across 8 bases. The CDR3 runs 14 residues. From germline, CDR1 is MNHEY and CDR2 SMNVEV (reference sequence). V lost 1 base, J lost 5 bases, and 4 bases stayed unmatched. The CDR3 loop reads CASSLWQGAHEQYF. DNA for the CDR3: TGTGCCAGCAGTTTATGGCAGGGGGCCCACGAGCAGTACTTC.

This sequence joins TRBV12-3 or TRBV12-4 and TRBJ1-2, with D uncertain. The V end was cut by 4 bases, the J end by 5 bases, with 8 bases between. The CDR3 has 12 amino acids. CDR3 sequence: CASSSGIYGYTF. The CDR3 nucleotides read TGTGCCAGCAGTTCGGGAATTTATGGCTACACCTTC.

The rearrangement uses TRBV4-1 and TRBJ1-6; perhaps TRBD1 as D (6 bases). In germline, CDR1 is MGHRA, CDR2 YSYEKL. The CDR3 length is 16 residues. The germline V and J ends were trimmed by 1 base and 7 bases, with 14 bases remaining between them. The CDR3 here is CASSQARAGDNSPLHF. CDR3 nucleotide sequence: TGCGCCAGCAGCCAAGCCCGCGCAGGGGACAATTCACCCCTCCACTTT.

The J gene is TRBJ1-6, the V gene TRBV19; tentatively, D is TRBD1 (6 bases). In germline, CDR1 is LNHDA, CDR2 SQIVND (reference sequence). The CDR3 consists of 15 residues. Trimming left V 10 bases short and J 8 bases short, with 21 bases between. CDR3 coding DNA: TGTGCCATTGGGGGCAAGACAGAGGTGGATTCACCCCTCCACTTT. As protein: CAIGGKTEVDSPLHF.

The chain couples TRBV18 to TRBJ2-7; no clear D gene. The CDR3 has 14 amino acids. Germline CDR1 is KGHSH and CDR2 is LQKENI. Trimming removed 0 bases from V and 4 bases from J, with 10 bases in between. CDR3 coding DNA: TGTGCCAGCTCACCACCGGCAGCTAGGTACGAGCAGTACTTC. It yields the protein CASSPPAARYEQYF.

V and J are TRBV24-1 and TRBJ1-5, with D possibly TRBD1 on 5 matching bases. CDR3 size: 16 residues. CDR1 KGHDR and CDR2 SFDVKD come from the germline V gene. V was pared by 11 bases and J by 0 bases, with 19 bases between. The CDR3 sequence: CAIYERWTPSNQPQHF. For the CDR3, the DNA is TGTGCCATCTACGAAAGGTGGACACCTAGCAATCAGCCCCAGCATTTT.

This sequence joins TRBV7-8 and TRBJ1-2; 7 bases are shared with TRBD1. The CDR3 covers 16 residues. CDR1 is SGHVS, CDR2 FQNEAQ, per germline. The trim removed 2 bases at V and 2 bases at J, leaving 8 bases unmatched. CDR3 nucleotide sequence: TGTGCCAGCAGCTTATGGCAGGGGGAACTCAACTATGGCTACACCTTC. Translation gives CASSLWQGELNYGYTF. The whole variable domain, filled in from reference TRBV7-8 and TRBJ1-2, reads GAGVSQSPRYKVAKRGQDVALRCDPISGHVSLFWYQQALGQGPEFLTYFQNEAQLDKSGLPSDRFFAERPEGSVSTLKIQRTQQEDSAVYLCASSLWQGELNYGYTFGSGTRLTVV.

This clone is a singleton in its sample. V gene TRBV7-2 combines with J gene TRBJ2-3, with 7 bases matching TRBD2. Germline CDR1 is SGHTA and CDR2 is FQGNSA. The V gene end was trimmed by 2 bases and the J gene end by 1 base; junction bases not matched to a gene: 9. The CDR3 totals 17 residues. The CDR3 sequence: CASSLPAGVGRTDTQYF. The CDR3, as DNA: TGTGCCAGCAGCTTACCGGCGGGAGTTGGCCGCACAGATACGCAGTATTTT. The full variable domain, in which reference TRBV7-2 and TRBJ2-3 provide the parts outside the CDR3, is GAGVSQSPSNKVTEKGKDVELRCDPISGHTALYWYRQSLGQGLEFLIYFQGNSAPDKSGLPSDRFSAERTGGSVSTLTIQRTQQEDSAVYLCASSLPAGVGRTDTQYFGPGTRLTVL.